These T cell receptor beta chains were read from a single sample in a study of blood T cells in healthy people across ages. TCRdb re-called the 5' RACE reads through MiXCR, storing one row per CDR3 protein. Among about 780,000 distinct CDR3 sequences listed, about half were seen once. The sample was blood. Receptors were obtained from a man older than 75 in good health. The conserved cysteine and the conserved F or W are not part of the CDR3 here.

>TRBV24-1|TRBJ1-1
ATSDPLHTGQGTLTTQNTEAF
>TRBV6-5|TRBJ2-5
ASSYGAGEQY
>TRBV7-9|TRBJ2-3
ASRERNRGNTDTQY
>TRBV20-1|TRBJ2-1
SASRTSGITYNEQF
>TRBV10-2|TRBJ2-7
ASSDLGRLVSYEQY
>TRBV3-1|TRBJ2-3
ASSGTSGRVRDTQY
>TRBV24-1|TRBJ2-3
ATSEGGSTDTQY
>TRBV7-6|TRBJ2-2
ASSSLQGQDTGELF
>TRBV7-9|TRBJ2-7
ASSLAGVGGRAYEQY
>TRBV5-1|TRBJ2-3
ASSLGGQGITQY
>TRBV29-1|TRBJ2-1
SVEESTGSSYNEQF
>TRBV10-3|TRBJ2-1
AISPDTYNEQF
>TRBV5-1|TRBJ2-6
ASSRSGTSGANVLT
>TRBV12-3/TRBV12-4|TRBJ1-2
ASSPEGFGYT
>TRBV7-2|TRBJ2-1
ASSPQGCSYNEQF
>TRBV4-3|TRBJ2-1
ASSQERQTYHEQF
>TRBV7-2|TRBJ1-5
ASRTNGGDQPQH
>TRBV24-1|TRBJ2-7
ATSDPDSPGHEQY
>TRBV6-6|TRBJ2-6
ASSYPQLSGANVLT
>TRBV9|TRBJ2-1
ASSTGGGILSYNEQF
>TRBV4-2|TRBJ2-7
ASSQALAGGVYEQY
>TRBV9|TRBJ1-2
ASSVVGTDVFT
>TRBV29-1|TRBJ2-7
SPGDRERSYEQY
>TRBV12-3/TRBV12-4|TRBJ2-7
ASSLESHEQY
>TRBV5-6|TRBJ2-1
ASSLVWGTSGRPALYNEQF
>TRBV7-4|TRBJ2-5
ASTQGRVQETQY
>TRBV12-3/TRBV12-4|TRBJ2-5
ASNPDGSSYGQY
>TRBV2|TRBJ2-1
ASSRDRGIYNEQF
>TRBV7-2|TRBJ2-4
ASSVDSESSYGQY
>TRBV6-5|TRBJ2-1
ASRALAGHNEQF
>TRBV7-3|TRBJ2-1
ASSPSLAGAGEQF